Listed below are T cell receptor beta chains from one sample, sequenced in a study of cytotoxic CD8 clonotypes in ibrutinib-treated CLL. The table came from immunoSEQ multiplex PCR; TCRdb's copy has only in-frame clones and leaves some out. The sample lists around 33,000 clones, 49% occurring once. Specimen: PBMCs, collected before ibrutinib treatment. Source of these receptors: a human donor with chronic lymphocytic leukemia. Both conserved end residues are part of each CDR3. Each record gives: V gene, D gene, clone size, J gene, CDR3 protein, CDR3 DNA. The D gene is left open where the match is weak. Size tells how often a clone was seen (once, few, many) or the class of an expanded clone, and some rows leave it out.

v_gene: TRBV6-5
d_gene: TRBD1
abundance: .
j_gene: TRBJ2-5
CDR3aa: CASSATRGTETQYF
CDR3nt: TGTGCCAGCAGTGCAACCAGGGGGACAGAGACCCAGTACTTC

v_gene: TRBV6-5
d_gene: .
abundance: once
j_gene: TRBJ2-7
CDR3aa: CASSRGAPYEQYF
CDR3nt: TGTGCCAGCAGCCGGGGGGCGCCCTACGAGCAGTACTTC

v_gene: TRBV14
d_gene: .
abundance: .
j_gene: TRBJ2-7
CDR3aa: CASSQGWVNEQYF
CDR3nt: TGTGCCAGCAGCCAGGGATGGGTTAACGAGCAGTACTTC

v_gene: TRBV6-1
d_gene: .
abundance: .
j_gene: TRBJ1-2
CDR3aa: CASSEDGYRGGYGYTF
CDR3nt: TGTGCCAGCAGTGAAGACGGCTACCGAGGGGGGTATGGCTACACCTTC

v_gene: TRBV10-3
d_gene: .
abundance: .
j_gene: TRBJ2-7
CDR3aa: CASRTPINYEQYF
CDR3nt: TGTGCCTCCCGGACACCCATTAACTACGAGCAGTACTTC

v_gene: TRBV19
d_gene: TRBD1
abundance: .
j_gene: TRBJ1-2
CDR3aa: CASRPGQLYGYTF
CDR3nt: TGTGCCAGTAGGCCGGGACAGCTTTATGGCTACACCTTC

v_gene: TRBV5-1
d_gene: .
abundance: .
j_gene: TRBJ2-7
CDR3aa: CASSLAVYARGDSYEQYF
CDR3nt: TGCGCCAGCAGCTTGGCCGTGTACGCCAGGGGCGACTCCTACGAGCAGTACTTC

v_gene: TRBV2
d_gene: .
abundance: few
j_gene: TRBJ2-2
CDR3aa: CASSELALDTGELFF
CDR3nt: TGTGCCAGCAGTGAACTAGCTCTGGACACCGGGGAGCTGTTTTTT

v_gene: TRBV5-1
d_gene: .
abundance: few
j_gene: TRBJ2-2
CDR3aa: CASSLDAGGETGELFF
CDR3nt: TGCGCCAGCAGCTTGGATGCCGGGGGAGAGACCGGGGAGCTGTTTTTT

v_gene: TRBV7-2
d_gene: .
abundance: once
j_gene: TRBJ1-4
CDR3aa: CASSPGLVEKLFF
CDR3nt: TGTGCCAGCAGCCCGGGCCTGGTTGAAAAACTGTTTTTT

v_gene: TRBV6-5
d_gene: TRBD1
abundance: .
j_gene: TRBJ1-2
CDR3aa: CASSLTGGGYGYTF
CDR3nt: TGTGCCAGCAGTTTGACAGGGGGCGGATATGGCTACACCTTC

v_gene: TRBV4-2
d_gene: .
abundance: .
j_gene: TRBJ1-2
CDR3aa: CASSQDTGNYGYTF
CDR3nt: TGTGCCAGCAGCCAAGATACAGGGAACTATGGCTACACCTTC

v_gene: TRBV21-1
d_gene: .
abundance: .
j_gene: TRBJ2-7
CDR3aa: CASSKLARSRREQYF
CDR3nt: TGTGCCAGCAGCAAGTTGGCCAGGAGTCGTCGCGAGCAGTACTTC

v_gene: TRBV6-5
d_gene: .
abundance: .
j_gene: TRBJ1-1
CDR3aa: CASSRSGAEAFF
CDR3nt: TGTGCCAGCAGTCGGAGTGGGGCTGAAGCTTTCTTT

v_gene: TRBV5-4
d_gene: .
abundance: .
j_gene: TRBJ1-3
CDR3aa: CASSLDSGSGNTIYF
CDR3nt: TGTGCCAGCAGCTTGGATTCAGGGTCTGGAAACACCATATATTTT

v_gene: TRBV12-5
d_gene: .
abundance: .
j_gene: TRBJ1-5
CDR3aa: CASVTTWDQPQHF
CDR3nt: TGTGCTAGTGTTACGACCTGGGATCAGCCCCAGCATTTT

v_gene: TRBV5-1
d_gene: TRBD2
abundance: .
j_gene: TRBJ2-1
CDR3aa: CASSVGPLAGGPNEQFF
CDR3nt: TGCGCCAGCAGTGTCGGCCCGCTAGCGGGGGGCCCCAATGAGCAGTTCTTC

v_gene: TRBV6-5
d_gene: .
abundance: .
j_gene: TRBJ2-1
CDR3aa: CASSYDPKWDEQFF
CDR3nt: TGTGCCAGCAGTTACGACCCTAAATGGGATGAGCAGTTCTTC

v_gene: TRBV7-9
d_gene: .
abundance: .
j_gene: TRBJ2-7
CDR3aa: CASSLMSGTSCEQYF
CDR3nt: TGTGCCAGCAGCCTGATGTCCGGGACTTCCTGCGAGCAGTACTTC

v_gene: TRBV27
d_gene: .
abundance: .
j_gene: TRBJ2-1
CDR3aa: CAASPRTTYNEQFF
CDR3nt: TGTGCCGCCTCCCCCCGGACGACCTACAATGAGCAGTTCTTC

v_gene: TRBV7-9
d_gene: .
abundance: .
j_gene: TRBJ2-5
CDR3aa: CASSSRGTQYF
CDR3nt: TGTGCCAGCAGCTCTCGGGGGACCCAGTACTTC

v_gene: TRBV29-1
d_gene: .
abundance: .
j_gene: TRBJ1-2
CDR3aa: CSVDKGLDYGYTF
CDR3nt: TGCAGCGTTGATAAGGGTCTAGACTATGGCTACACCTTC

v_gene: TRBV11-1
d_gene: .
abundance: .
j_gene: TRBJ2-1
CDR3aa: CASSSGQNNEQFF
CDR3nt: TGTGCCAGCAGCTCAGGACAGAACAATGAGCAGTTCTTC

v_gene: TRBV6-1
d_gene: TRBD1
abundance: once
j_gene: TRBJ1-1
CDR3aa: CASSRKASGGGLAFF
CDR3nt: TGTGCCAGCAGCCGGAAGGCATCAGGGGGCGGGTTAGCTTTCTTT

v_gene: TRBV5-1
d_gene: .
abundance: .
j_gene: TRBJ2-5
CDR3aa: CASLPNGAPQETQYF
CDR3nt: TGCGCCAGCCTACCAAACGGCGCCCCCCAAGAGACCCAGTACTTC

v_gene: TRBV5-8
d_gene: .
abundance: few
j_gene: TRBJ1-2
CDR3aa: CASSLERRLIYGYTF
CDR3nt: TGTGCCAGCAGCTTGGAGCGGCGGCTGATCTATGGCTACACCTTC

v_gene: TRBV5-1
d_gene: .
abundance: few
j_gene: TRBJ2-5
CDR3aa: CASRTMYQETQYF
CDR3nt: TGCGCCAGCCGGACGATGTACCAAGAGACCCAGTACTTC

v_gene: TRBV7-6
d_gene: TRBD2
abundance: .
j_gene: TRBJ2-7
CDR3aa: CASSLSGGGAYEQYF
CDR3nt: TGTGCCAGCAGCTTAAGTGGCGGGGGGGCGTACGAGCAGTACTTC

v_gene: TRBV7-9
d_gene: TRBD2
abundance: few
j_gene: TRBJ2-5
CDR3aa: CASSLDRYGGAWETQYF
CDR3nt: TGTGCCAGCAGCTTAGATCGATACGGGGGGGCTTGGGAGACCCAGTACTTC

v_gene: TRBV7-2
d_gene: TRBD1
abundance: .
j_gene: TRBJ1-5
CDR3aa: CASSLGQSNQPQHF
CDR3nt: TGTGCCAGCAGCTTGGGACAGAGCAATCAGCCCCAGCATTTT

v_gene: TRBV4-1
d_gene: .
abundance: few
j_gene: TRBJ1-5
CDR3aa: CASSQAAGIGSNQPQHF
CDR3nt: TGCGCCAGCAGCCAGGCCGCAGGGATTGGTAGCAATCAGCCCCAGCATTTT

v_gene: TRBV11-1
d_gene: .
abundance: .
j_gene: TRBJ2-3
CDR3aa: CASSLGLDTQYF
CDR3nt: TGTGCCAGCAGCTTAGGTTTAGATACGCAGTATTTT

v_gene: TRBV5-4
d_gene: .
abundance: .
j_gene: TRBJ1-1
CDR3aa: CASSLGWRRENTEAFF
CDR3nt: TGTGCCAGCAGCTTGGGGTGGCGGCGGGAGAACACTGAAGCTTTCTTT

v_gene: TRBV12-5
d_gene: TRBD1
abundance: .
j_gene: TRBJ1-3
CDR3aa: CASGWTQGAPGNTIYF
CDR3nt: TGTGCTAGTGGTTGGACACAGGGGGCCCCTGGAAACACCATATATTTT

v_gene: TRBV5-4
d_gene: TRBD2
abundance: .
j_gene: TRBJ2-1
CDR3aa: CASSLGGGPRNEQFF
CDR3nt: TGTGCCAGCAGCCTCGGGGGGGGGCCGCGGAATGAGCAGTTCTTC

v_gene: TRBV2
d_gene: TRBD2
abundance: .
j_gene: TRBJ2-1
CDR3aa: CASSESLAGDHNEQFF
CDR3nt: TGTGCCAGCAGTGAAAGCCTAGCGGGGGACCACAATGAGCAGTTCTTC